Following are 19 T cell receptor beta chains from one sample sequenced in a study of cytomegalovirus exposure and HLA in healthy donors. Both 60 Vbeta primers and 13 Jbeta primers went into the PCR. Assay used: immunoSEQ multiplex PCR; TCRdb lists only in-frame clones, some missing. The sample shows about 170,000 clones, approximately 76% of them seen only once. Material for sequencing was PBMCs. These receptors came from a young woman in good health and CMV-seropositive.

The chain uses TRBV5-6 and TRBJ2-1; possibly TRBD2 for D (5 bases). V was clipped by 1 base and J by 0 bases, with 14 bases between them. CDR3 length equals 17 residues. Germline values: CDR1 SGHDT, CDR2 YYEEEE. CDR3 coding DNA: TGTGCCAGCAGCTTGCGGGCGGGTACGGTCTCCTACAATGAGCAGTTCTTC. Protein sequence: CASSLRAGTVSYNEQFF.

V is TRBV2 and J is TRBJ2-7; TRBD2 is a possible D gene (7 bases). This CDR3 contains 12 residues. V dropped 7 bases and J dropped 6 bases, with 13 bases sitting between them. Germline V lookup: CDR1 SNHLY, CDR2 FYNNEI. The CDR3 sequence is CASIEGGGEQYF. CDR3 bases: TGTGCCAGCATCGAAGGGGGGGGCGAGCAGTACTTC.

This clone was recorded a few times. The V call is TRBV29-1, the J call TRBJ1-5; 9 nucleotides agree with TRBD1. Germline-derived CDR1 and CDR2 are SQVTM and ANQGSEA. The CDR3 contains 14 residues. Losses at the gene ends were 6 bases for V and 5 bases for J; bases not matched to a gene: 8. This CDR3 is CSVVTGGTDQPQHF. The CDR3 DNA is TGCAGCGTAGTGACAGGGGGAACGGATCAGCCCCAGCATTTT.

The genes are TRBV5-4 and TRBJ2-1, with D possibly matching TRBD2 (7 bases). Germline lookup yields CDR1 SGHNT and CDR2 YYREEE (reference sequence). V shed 1 base and J shed 7 bases, with 12 bases lying between them. The CDR3 totals 14 residues. CDR3 region: CASSLYGGANEQFF. The CDR3 DNA sequence: TGTGCCAGCAGCTTGTATGGGGGGGCGAATGAGCAGTTCTTC.

The chain carries TRBV6-4 and TRBJ2-3; D may be TRBD2 (5 bases). V was cut by 5 bases and J by 3 bases, with 12 bases left in between. In germline, CDR1 is MRHNA, CDR2 SNTAGT. This CDR3 has 14 amino acids. This chain's CDR3 is CASSRNRGTDTQYF. The CDR3, as DNA: TGTGCCAGCAGTAGGAACCGGGGAACAGATACGCAGTATTTT.

V and J are TRBV6-1 and TRBJ2-7; D ambiguous. V was shortened by 8 bases and J by 5 bases, with 10 bases between the two germline ends. Germline loops: CDR1 MNHNS, CDR2 SASEGT. There are 11 residues in the CDR3. In DNA, the CDR3 is TGTGCCAGCTCAGGTACCGACGAGCAGTACTTC. Amino acid sequence: CASSGTDEQYF.

The table lists this clone with a few counts. The V gene is TRBV19, the J gene TRBJ2-7; tentative D call: TRBD1 (6 bases). This CDR3 is 15 amino acids long. Trimming stripped 6 bases from V and 0 bases from J, with 15 bases between. Germline V gene data show CDR1 as LNHDA and CDR2 as SQIVND (reference sequence). The CDR3 DNA sequence: TGTGCCAGTAGCACTTTCAAAGGGGGCTCCTACGAGCAGTACTTC. Protein: CASSTFKGGSYEQYF.

This clone was counted only a few times. The rearrangement links TRBV5-1 to TRBJ2-1; 7 bases agree with TRBD1. Germline V gene sequence: CDR1 SGHRS, CDR2 YFSETQ. V was pared by 4 bases and J by 7 bases, with 11 bases of the junction left unmatched. The CDR3 has 15 residues. The CDR3 nucleotides read TGCGCCAGCAGCACTATGACAGGGTTGGGGAATGAGCAGTTCTTC. Translated: CASSTMTGLGNEQFF.

This clone has only a few counts. J is TRBJ2-7 and V is TRBV18; 8 bases are shared with TRBD1. Trimming cost V 6 bases and J 3 bases; bases outside gene matches: 4. Per germline, CDR1 KGHSH and CDR2 LQKENI. The CDR3 is 13 residues long. In DNA, the CDR3 is TGTGCCAGCTCCGCCGGACAGGGCTACGAGCAGTACTTC. Its protein is CASSAGQGYEQYF. The full variable domain, completed using reference TRBV18 and TRBJ2-7, is NAGVMQNPRHLVRRRGQEARLRCSPMKGHSHVYWYRQLPEEGLKFMVYLQKENIIDESGMPKERFSAEFPKEGPSILRIQQVVRGDSAAYFCASSAGQGYEQYFGPGTRLTVT.

The chain links TRBV18 to TRBJ1-1; tentatively, D is TRBD1 (5 bases). CDR1 is KGHSH, CDR2 LQKENI, per germline. This CDR3 has 13 amino acids. Trimming shortened V by 6 bases and J by 7 bases, and 15 bases separated the two germline ends. For the CDR3, the DNA is TGTGCCAGCTCCCTGACGGGGGGGGTTGAAGCTTTCTTT. It codes for CASSLTGGVEAFF.

The chain carries TRBV19 and TRBJ2-7; possible D gene TRBD2, 6 bases. The CDR3 has 13 amino acids. The germline gives CDR1 LNHDA, CDR2 SQIVND (reference sequence). Between the trimmed V and J ends, which lost 1 base and 3 bases, there was a span of 7 bases. The CDR3 loop is CASSIVGGYEQYF. In DNA form, the CDR3 reads TGTGCCAGTAGTATAGTGGGGGGCTACGAGCAGTACTTC.

The V and J genes are TRBV28 and TRBJ2-7, with TRBD2 matching 11 bases. The CDR3 is 15 residues long. CDR1 and CDR2 from the germline V gene are MDHEN and SYDVKM. After removal of 7 bases from V and 1 base from J, the junction contained 6 bases not matched to a gene. CDR3 sequence: CASTPGLAGSYEQYF. As DNA, the CDR3 is TGTGCCAGCACCCCCGGACTAGCGGGTTCCTACGAGCAGTACTTC.

The chain couples TRBV7-9 to TRBJ2-3; maybe TRBD1 (5 bases). V was clipped by 4 bases and J by 1 base, with 12 bases between them. The CDR3 is made up of 15 amino acids. Germline values: CDR1 SEHNR, CDR2 FQNEAQ (reference sequence). CDR3 amino acids: CASSSRLGRTDTQYF. The CDR3 DNA reads TGTGCCAGCAGCTCCAGGCTGGGGCGCACAGATACGCAGTATTTT.

The rearrangement links TRBV11-3 to TRBJ1-3, with unresolved D. Per germline, CDR1 SGHNT and CDR2 YENEEA. This CDR3 has 15 residues. The V end was cut by 0 bases, the J end by 1 base, with 7 bases between. CDR3 in amino acids: CASSLDGGSGNTIYF. The CDR3 DNA reads TGTGCCAGCAGCTTAGACGGTGGTTCTGGAAACACCATATATTTT.

The DNA of the CDR3 is TGTGCCAGCAGTGAAGCTTGGCAGGGTCTGGAGACCCAGTACTTC. It codes for CASSEAWQGLETQYF. The genes are TRBV2 and TRBJ2-5; maybe TRBD1 (5 bases). Germline loops: CDR1 SNHLY, CDR2 FYNNEI. V shed 0 bases and J shed 5 bases, with 13 bases lying between them. The CDR3 runs 15 residues.

This clone was detected only once. This chain joins TRBV9 and TRBJ1-4; weak D call: TRBD1 (5 bases). The germline CDR1 and CDR2 sequences are SGDLS and YYNGEE. This CDR3 has 16 residues. V was pared by 3 bases and J by 8 bases, with 20 bases between. The CDR3 nucleotides are TGTGCCAGCAGCGAAGGAAAGGTCATGGGGGGGGAAAAACTGTTTTTT. Translating gives CASSEGKVMGGEKLFF.

This rearrangement joins TRBV6-1 to TRBJ1-2, with a tentative D call TRBD1 (6 bases). The germline gives CDR1 MNHNS, CDR2 SASEGT. The CDR3 covers 13 residues. V was pared by 5 bases and J by 4 bases, with 11 bases between. The CDR3 region has the DNA TGTGCCAGCAGTCACAGGGAGAGCTATGGCTACACCTTC. This translates into CASSHRESYGYTF.

The chain links TRBV6-1 to TRBJ1-2; tentatively, D is TRBD1 (6 bases). Trimming left V 2 bases short and J 5 bases short, with 9 bases between. The CDR3 spans 13 residues. Germline V gives CDR1 MNHNS, CDR2 SASEGT. The CDR3, as DNA: TGTGCCAGCAGTGAAACAGGGTTATATGGCTACACCTTC. This sequence encodes CASSETGLYGYTF.

The chain has TRBV27 and TRBJ2-7, with 8 bases that match TRBD1. This CDR3 is 14 amino acids long. Germline V gene data show CDR1 as MNHEY and CDR2 as SMNVEV (reference sequence). V lost 5 bases to trimming and J lost 5 bases; unmatched junction nucleotides: 8. For the CDR3, the DNA is TGTGCCAGCAGTCCGGGCCCAGGGGGCCACGAGCAGTACTTC. Translated, it gives CASSPGPGGHEQYF.